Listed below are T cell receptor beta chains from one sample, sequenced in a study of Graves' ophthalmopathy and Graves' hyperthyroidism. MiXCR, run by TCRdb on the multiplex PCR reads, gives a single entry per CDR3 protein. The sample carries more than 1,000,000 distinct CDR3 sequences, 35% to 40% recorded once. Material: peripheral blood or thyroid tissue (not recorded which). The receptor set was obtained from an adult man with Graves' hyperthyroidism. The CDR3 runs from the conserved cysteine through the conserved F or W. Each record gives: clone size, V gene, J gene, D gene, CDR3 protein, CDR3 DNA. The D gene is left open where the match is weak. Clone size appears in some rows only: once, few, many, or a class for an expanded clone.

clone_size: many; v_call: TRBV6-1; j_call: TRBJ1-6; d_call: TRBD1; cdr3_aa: CAVDRASSPLHF; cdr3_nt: TGTGCGGTTGACAGGGCCAGTTCACCCCTCCACTTT
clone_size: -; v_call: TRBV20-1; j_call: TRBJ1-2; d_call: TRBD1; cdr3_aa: CSARDPGQGGIYGYTF; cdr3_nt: TGCAGTGCTAGAGACCCAGGACAGGGAGGAATCTATGGCTACACCTTC
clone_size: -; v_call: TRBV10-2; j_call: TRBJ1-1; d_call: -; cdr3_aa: CASSQGEHTEAFF; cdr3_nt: TGTGCCAGCAGCCAAGGCGAGCACACTGAAGCTTTCTTT
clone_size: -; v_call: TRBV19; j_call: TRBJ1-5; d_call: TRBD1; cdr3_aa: CARSPPGQGRSNQPQHF; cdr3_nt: TGTGCCCGTAGCCCCCCTGGACAGGGGCGTAGCAATCAGCCCCAGCATTTT
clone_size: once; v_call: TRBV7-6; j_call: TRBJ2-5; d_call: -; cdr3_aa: CASSLVIGGGPNTQYF; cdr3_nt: TGTGCCAGCAGCTTAGTCATCGGGGGAGGCCCAAATACCCAGTACTTC
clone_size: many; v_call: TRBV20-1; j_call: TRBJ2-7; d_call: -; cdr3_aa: CSADTRDQAYEQYF; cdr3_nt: TGCAGTGCTGACACTAGGGACCAGGCCTACGAGCAGTACTTC
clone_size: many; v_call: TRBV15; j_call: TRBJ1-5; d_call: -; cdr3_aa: CATSRDTGQAPQHF; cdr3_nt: TGTGCCACCAGCAGGGATACAGGTCAGGCGCCCCAGCATTTT
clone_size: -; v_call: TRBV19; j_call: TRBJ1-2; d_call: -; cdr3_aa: CASSIFDRNNYGYTF; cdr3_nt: TGTGCCAGTAGTATATTTGACAGAAATAACTATGGCTACACCTTC
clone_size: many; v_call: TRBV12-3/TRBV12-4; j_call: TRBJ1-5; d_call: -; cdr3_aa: CASSLLGTNQPQHF; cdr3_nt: TGTGCCAGCAGTTTACTAGGGACCAATCAGCCCCAGCATTTT
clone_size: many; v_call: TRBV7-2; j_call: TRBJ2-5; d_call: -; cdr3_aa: CASSLGSGTSTQYF; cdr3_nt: TGTGCCAGCAGCTTAGGGTCGGGGACTTCGACCCAGTACTTC
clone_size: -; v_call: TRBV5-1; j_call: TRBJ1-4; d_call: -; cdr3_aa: CASSLKNCFF; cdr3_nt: -
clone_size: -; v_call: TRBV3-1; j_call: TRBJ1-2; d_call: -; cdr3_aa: CASSQDRAYGYGYTF; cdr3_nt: TGTGCCAGCAGCCAAGATAGGGCATATGGGTATGGCTACACCTTC
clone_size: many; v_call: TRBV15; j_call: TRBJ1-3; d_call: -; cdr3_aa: CATSRDRGGNTIYF; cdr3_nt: TGTGCCACCAGCAGAGATCGAGGGGGAAACACCATATATTTT
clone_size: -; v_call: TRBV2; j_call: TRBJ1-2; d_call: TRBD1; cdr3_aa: CASSPTGTGLGYTF; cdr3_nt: TGTGCCAGCAGCCCGACCGGGACAGGTCTTGGCTACACCTTC
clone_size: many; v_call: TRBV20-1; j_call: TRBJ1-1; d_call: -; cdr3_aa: CSAQASMNTEAFF; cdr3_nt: TGCAGTGCCCAGGCTTCCATGAACACTGAAGCTTTCTTT
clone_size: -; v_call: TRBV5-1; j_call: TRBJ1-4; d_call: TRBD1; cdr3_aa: CASSPEQGPEKLFF; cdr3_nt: TGCGCCAGCAGCCCTGAACAGGGGCCTGAAAAACTGTTTTTT
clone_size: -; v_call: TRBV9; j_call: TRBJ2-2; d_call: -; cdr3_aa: CASSVASTGELFF; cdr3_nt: TGTGCCAGCAGCGTAGCCAGTACCGGGGAGCTGTTTTTT
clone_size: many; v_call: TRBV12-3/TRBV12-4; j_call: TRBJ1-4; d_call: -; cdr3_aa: CASSLRRNALKLFF; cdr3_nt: TGTGCCAGCAGTTTGCGGAGAAACGCGTTAAAACTGTTTTTT
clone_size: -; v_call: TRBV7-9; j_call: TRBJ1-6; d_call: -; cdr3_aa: CASSWTTSPLHF; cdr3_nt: TGTGCCAGCAGTTGGACAACTTCACCCCTCCACTTT
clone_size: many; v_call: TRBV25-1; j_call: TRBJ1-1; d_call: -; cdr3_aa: CASSARGATEAFF; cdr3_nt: TGTGCCAGCAGTGCCCGAGGGGCCACTGAAGCTTTCTTT
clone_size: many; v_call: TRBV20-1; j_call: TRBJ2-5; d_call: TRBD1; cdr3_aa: CSVRTGGSETQYF; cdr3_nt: TGCAGTGTAAGGACAGGTGGATCGGAGACCCAGTACTTC
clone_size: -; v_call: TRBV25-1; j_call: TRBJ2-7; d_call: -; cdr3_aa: CASSEYVHEQYF; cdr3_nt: TGTGCCAGCAGTGAATACGTCCACGAGCAGTACTTC
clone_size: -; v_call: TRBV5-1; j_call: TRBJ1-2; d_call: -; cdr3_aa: CATRTAQINYGYTF; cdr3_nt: TGCGCCACCCGGACAGCGCAGATTAACTATGGCTACACCTTC
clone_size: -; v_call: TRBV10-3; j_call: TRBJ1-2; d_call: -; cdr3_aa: CAIMGINYGYTF; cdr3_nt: TGTGCCATCATGGGGATTAACTATGGCTACACCTTC
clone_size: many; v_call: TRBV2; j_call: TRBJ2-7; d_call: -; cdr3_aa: CASSLTVGNSKPTEQYF; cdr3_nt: TGTGCCAGCAGTCTCACGGTTGGAAACAGCAAACCTACGGAGCAGTACTTC
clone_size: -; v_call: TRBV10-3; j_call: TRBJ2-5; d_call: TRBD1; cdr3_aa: CAISEGQGEETQYF; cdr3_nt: TGTGCCATCAGTGAGGGACAGGGAGAAGAGACCCAGTACTTC
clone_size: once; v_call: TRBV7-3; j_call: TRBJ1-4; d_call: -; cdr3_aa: CASGPGKGEKLFF; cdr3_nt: TGTGCCAGCGGTCCGGGAAAGGGGGAAAAACTGTTTTTT
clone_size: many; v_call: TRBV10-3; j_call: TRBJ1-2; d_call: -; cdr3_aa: CAISHGMGRGESNGYTF; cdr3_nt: TGTGCCATCAGTCATGGGATGGGGAGGGGGGAATCGAATGGCTACACCTTC